This T cell receptor (beta chain) was retrieved from a study of long-term antiretroviral therapy in people with HIV. Study information: Some samples came about a decade before the 2015 immediate-ART recommendation, and these were the earliest. Notes on the study in general: Increased diversity was seen after ART, yet it remained lower than in transplant donor controls. Repertoires with HIV possessed tighter CDR3 length spans than those of controls. Dominating the repertoire at all time points were the clones that expanded before ART.

A remark on this clone: Its target is not known.

It was version v3.0 of the immunoSEQ assay that was run at survey level. The data were produced by immunoSEQ multiplex PCR, yet TCRdb's version contains in-frame clones alone and is incomplete. Among about 25,000 clones listed, roughly three quarters were seen once. From germline, CDR1 is WSHSY and CDR2 SAAADI. The CDR3 sequence is 13 residues long. Trimming shortened V by 7 bases and J by 1 base, and 10 bases separated the two germline ends. The sequence was collected from a woman between 40 and 55 years old with HIV. The chain uses TRBV10-2 and TRBJ1-2; no firm D call. Sequenced material: unsorted PBMCs, taken 1.1 years before starting antiretroviral therapy. The CDR3 loop reads CASTARRNYGYTF. The CDR3 coding sequence is TGCGCCAGCACGGCACGGCGTAACTATGGCTACACCTTC.